This TCR beta chain was sequenced for a study of Graves' ophthalmopathy and Graves' hyperthyroidism. Study-wide background: Peripheral blood (taken before any treatment) was collected at initial diagnosis. Study results and limitations: A model of 13 signatures distinguished ophthalmopathy from stable hyperthyroidism at approximately 90% sensitivity and nearly 82% specificity. Blood samples also showed most expanded thyroid clonotypes exceeding 0.001 frequency.

Hyperthyroidism patients were newly diagnosed, ill under 2 months, and aged 18 to 65 years. The CDR3 covers 13 residues. The germline CDR1 and CDR2 sequences are DFQATT and SNEGSKA (reference sequence). Trimming removed 5 bases at V and 0 bases at J, with 11 bases between. RNA transcripts were the template, and TCR beta CDR3 regions were amplified from them. The workflow started with a first-round RT-PCR run with HTBI primers and then moved on to a second-round multiplex PCR. TCRdb re-called the multiplex PCR reads with MiXCR, one entry per CDR3 protein. The sample lists approximately 410,000 distinct CDR3 sequences; approximately 15% were seen once. This clonotype occurred many times. As yet, its antigen is unknown.

The specimen was peripheral blood. The clonotype was recovered from a woman aged 18-29 years with stable Graves' hyperthyroidism. The chain carries TRBV20-1 and TRBJ2-7; D is perhaps TRBD1 or TRBD2 (5 bases each). The CDR3 sequence: CSAPGAGSYEQYF. The CDR3 DNA is TGCAGTGCTCCCGGGGCCGGCTCCTACGAGCAGTACTTC.